The 3 T cell receptor beta chains below were found in one sample sequenced in a study of blood T cell repertoires in COVID-19. The method was immunoSEQ multiplex PCR; TCRdb's version includes in-frame clones alone and lacks a portion of them. Counted here are about 40,000 clones, 80% to 90% occurring once; the ten biggest clones make up 15% to 17%. The specimen sequenced was peripheral blood. These receptors were collected from a man aged 70 or older with active COVID-19.

The V call is TRBV18, the J call TRBJ2-1, with TRBD2 matching over 7 bases. V trimming: 5 bases; J trimming: 5 bases; junction bases outside the gene matches: 6. The germline V gene has CDR1 KGHSH and CDR2 LQKENI. The CDR3 totals 14 residues. CDR3 amino acids: CASSTSALDNEQFF. As DNA, the CDR3 is TGTGCCAGCTCAACTAGCGCTTTGGACAATGAGCAGTTCTTC. Based on the CDR3 plus reference TRBV18 and TRBJ2-1, the full variable domain is NAGVMQNPRHLVRRRGQEARLRCSPMKGHSHVYWYRQLPEEGLKFMVYLQKENIIDESGMPKERFSAEFPKEGPSILRIQQVVRGDSAAYFCASSTSALDNEQFFGPGTRLTVL.

The chain combines TRBV20-1 with TRBJ2-7; 7 nucleotides agree with TRBD1. The V gene end was trimmed by 3 bases and the J gene end by 3 bases; junction bases not matched to a gene: 8. The CDR3 is 14 amino acids. Looked up from germline, CDR1 is DFQATT and CDR2 is SNEGSKA (reference sequence). CDR3 amino acids: CSASRGQDDYEQYF. The CDR3 coding sequence is TGCAGTGCTAGTAGAGGACAGGATGACTACGAGCAGTACTTC.

CDR3 residues: CASSRRLAASSYEQYF. DNA of the CDR3: TGTGCCAGCAGCCGCCGGCTAGCGGCCAGCTCCTACGAGCAGTACTTC. J is TRBJ2-7 and V is TRBV7-2; 7 nucleotides line up with TRBD2. This CDR3 region has 16 residues. With V trimmed by 5 bases and J by 0 bases, 10 bases remained unmatched. Germline values: CDR1 SGHTA, CDR2 FQGNSA.